These T cell receptor beta chains were read from a single sample in a study of CD8 T cells in ankylosing spondylitis. TCRdb analysed the 5' RACE reads with MiXCR anew, one entry per CDR3 protein. The table includes about 89,000 distinct CDR3 sequences, around 30% detected once. The sample consisted of blood, either unsorted or a sorted T cell fraction (not recorded which). These receptors all come from a male donor with ankylosing spondylitis or in good health (not recorded which). CDR3s include the opening cysteine and the closing phenylalanine or tryptophan. Fields, in order: D gene, clone size, J gene, V gene, CDR3 protein, CDR3 DNA. A D gene is named only where the DNA matches it firmly. Not all rows give a size; the values are once, few, many and, for expanded clones, a class.

.,many,TRBJ2-7,TRBV12-3/TRBV12-4,CASSLTYGYEQYF,TGTGCCAGCAGTTTGACATATGGGTACGAGCAGTACTTC
TRBD2,few,TRBJ2-1,TRBV20-1,CSARSAGLTREEQFF,TGCAGTGCTAGGTCAGCGGGATTGACGCGCGAGGAGCAGTTCTTC
TRBD2,few,TRBJ2-3,TRBV12-3/TRBV12-4,CASSLEAGGMDTQYF,TGTGCCAGCAGTTTAGAAGCGGGAGGGATGGATACGCAGTATTTT
.,few,TRBJ2-7,TRBV11-2,CASSLDGSSYEQYF,TGTGCCAGCAGCTTAGATGGGAGCTCCTACGAGCAGTACTTC
.,few,TRBJ1-2,TRBV28,CASRVSGYGYTF,TGTGCCAGCCGCGTGAGCGGCTATGGCTACACCTTC
.,.,TRBJ1-1,TRBV19,CASSIRTDEAFF,TGTGCCAGTAGTATAAGGACGGATGAAGCTTTCTTT
.,many,TRBJ2-5,TRBV5-1,CASSYLGDLQETQYF,TGCGCCAGCAGCTATCTTGGGGACCTCCAAGAGACCCAGTACTTC
.,few,TRBJ1-2,TRBV6-2/TRBV6-3,CAAAERDGYTF,TGTGCCGCCGCCGAGCGAGATGGCTACACCTTC
TRBD1,.,TRBJ1-2,TRBV5-1,CASSEGTVLLNYGYTF,TGCGCCAGCAGCGAAGGGACAGTTCTTCTTAACTATGGCTACACCTTC
.,.,TRBJ1-5,TRBV18,CASSAPGNNQPQHF,TGTGCCAGCTCAGCTCCGGGAAACAATCAGCCCCAGCATTTT
.,.,TRBJ2-3,TRBV12-3/TRBV12-4,CASSLARERYF,TGTGCCAGCAGTTTAGCCAGGGAGAGGTATTTT
.,.,TRBJ1-6,TRBV27,CASSFRANSPLHF,TGTGCCAGCAGTTTTAGGGCTAATTCACCCCTCCACTTT
.,.,TRBJ1-5,TRBV7-8,CASSADRSGNQPQHF,TGTGCCAGCAGCGCAGACAGGTCTGGCAATCAGCCCCAGCATTTT
.,.,TRBJ1-2,TRBV20-1,CSASPDAAGGYTF,TGCAGTGCTAGCCCGGACGCCGCGGGTGGCTACACCTTC
.,once,TRBJ2-7,TRBV25-1,CASSEALAPERNEQYF,TGTGCCAGCAGTGAAGCACTAGCCCCGGAGAGGAACGAGCAGTACTTC
.,.,TRBJ2-3,TRBV12-3/TRBV12-4,CASSSFGTDTQYF,TGTGCCAGCAGCTCCTTCGGCACAGATACGCAGTATTTT
TRBD1,few,TRBJ1-1,TRBV12-3/TRBV12-4,CASRDRVHGEAFF,TGTGCCAGCAGGGACAGGGTCCACGGTGAAGCTTTCTTT
TRBD1,.,TRBJ2-7,TRBV12-3/TRBV12-4,CASSFSRGLDEQYF,TGTGCCAGCAGTTTTTCCAGGGGGCTTGACGAGCAGTACTTC
.,.,TRBJ1-1,TRBV3-1,CASSQVGEAFF,TGTGCCAGCAGCCAAGTAGGAGAAGCTTTCTTT
TRBD2,.,TRBJ2-1,TRBV12-3/TRBV12-4,CASSSGGGPEEQFF,TGTGCCAGCAGCTCTGGGGGAGGGCCGGAAGAGCAGTTCTTC
.,.,TRBJ1-5,TRBV9,CASSEGSQGVDQPQHF,TGTGCCAGCAGCGAGGGGAGTCAGGGAGTCGATCAGCCCCAGCATTTT
TRBD1,few,TRBJ1-6,TRBV7-9,CASSRDRALSSPLHF,TGTGCCAGCAGCAGGGACAGGGCGCTGAGTTCACCCCTCCACTTT
TRBD1,few,TRBJ2-1,TRBV5-1,CASSFPPGTGLYNEQFF,TGCGCCAGCAGCTTTCCCCCTGGGACAGGGCTATACAATGAGCAGTTCTTC
TRBD2,few,TRBJ2-2,TRBV6-1,CASSRPSGRPNTGELFF,TGTGCCAGCAGCCGACCCAGCGGGAGGCCGAACACCGGGGAGCTGTTTTTT
TRBD2,.,TRBJ2-5,TRBV29-1,CSGRTSGKETQYF,TGCAGCGGAAGGACTAGCGGGAAAGAGACCCAGTACTTC
.,.,TRBJ2-7,TRBV3-1,CASSPGAGLSYEQYF,TGTGCCAGCAGCCCCGGGGCGGGACTCTCCTACGAGCAGTACTTC
TRBD2,few,TRBJ2-7,TRBV5-1,CASSPTSGTYEQYF,TGCGCCAGCAGCCCAACTAGCGGTACCTACGAGCAGTACTTC
.,.,TRBJ1-6,TRBV5-1,CASSLSQGIGSPLHF,TGCGCCAGCAGCTTGAGCCAGGGCATTGGCTCACCCCTCCACTTT
.,few,TRBJ2-5,TRBV20-1,CSERSVQETQYF,TGCAGTGAGCGATCGGTCCAAGAGACCCAGTACTTC
TRBD1,few,TRBJ2-7,TRBV3-1,CASRGQGRYEQYF,TGTGCCAGCCGGGGACAGGGGAGGTACGAGCAGTACTTC
.,.,TRBJ1-5,TRBV12-3/TRBV12-4,CASSLGLRLNQPQHF,TGTGCCAGCAGTTTGGGGTTACGACTGAATCAGCCCCAGCATTTT
TRBD1,.,TRBJ2-1,TRBV5-1,CASSLAEGAAYNEQFF,TGCGCCAGCAGCTTGGCCGAGGGGGCCGCCTACAATGAGCAGTTCTTC
.,many,TRBJ1-1,TRBV6-1,CASRGESGVAAFF,TGTGCCAGCAGGGGCGAATCAGGGGTTGCAGCTTTCTTT
TRBD1,.,TRBJ1-2,TRBV28,CASSLIEGQGGGYTF,TGTGCCAGCAGTTTAATAGAGGGACAGGGGGGCGGCTACACCTTC
TRBD2,.,TRBJ2-3,TRBV11-2,CASSSSGGPTDTQYF,TGTGCCAGCAGCTCTAGCGGGGGCCCCACAGATACGCAGTATTTT
TRBD2,few,TRBJ2-5,TRBV7-7,CASSLAGVSGETQYF,TGTGCTAGCAGCCTAGCGGGAGTCAGCGGAGAGACCCAGTACTTC
.,.,TRBJ1-1,TRBV6-1,CASSPGAGRGTEAFF,TGTGCCAGCAGCCCGGGGGCGGGCCGGGGTACTGAAGCTTTCTTT
.,few,TRBJ2-3,TRBV5-1,CASSWRQEDTQYF,TGCGCCAGCAGCTGGCGGCAAGAGGATACGCAGTATTTT
.,.,TRBJ2-2,TRBV5-1,CASRRAANTGELFF,TGCGCCAGCAGGAGGGCAGCCAACACCGGGGAGCTGTTTTTT
.,.,TRBJ1-1,TRBV5-1,CASSLDPEGTEAFF,TGCGCCAGCAGCTTGGACCCTGAGGGCACTGAAGCTTTCTTT
TRBD2,.,TRBJ2-1,TRBV7-2,CASSTGLASYEQFF,TGTGCCAGCAGCACTGGACTAGCCTCCTATGAGCAGTTCTTC
.,.,TRBJ1-5,TRBV12-3/TRBV12-4,CASSSQGLDQPQHF,TGTGCCAGCAGTTCACAGGGTTTGGATCAGCCCCAGCATTTT
.,.,TRBJ2-5,TRBV18,CASSPRTGRETQYF,TGTGCCAGCTCACCACGGACGGGGCGGGAGACCCAGTACTTC
.,.,TRBJ2-1,TRBV20-1,CSARDLHRSNYNEQFF,TGCAGTGCTAGAGATCTCCACAGAAGTAACTACAATGAGCAGTTCTTC
TRBD1,many,TRBJ2-1,TRBV15,CATSRVQGVNEQFF,TGTGCCACCAGCAGAGTGCAGGGGGTCAATGAGCAGTTCTTC
.,.,TRBJ2-1,TRBV13,CASSSKSRGSYNEQFF,TGTGCCAGCAGCTCCAAATCAAGAGGCAGTTACAATGAGCAGTTCTTC
TRBD1,.,TRBJ2-7,TRBV5-1,CASSDGQGNEQYF,TGCGCCAGCAGCGACGGACAGGGAAACGAGCAGTACTTC
TRBD2,few,TRBJ2-1,TRBV20-1,CSAQGYGTSGRHEQFF,TGCAGTGCCCAAGGGTACGGGACTAGCGGGAGACATGAGCAGTTCTTC
.,.,TRBJ2-6,TRBV12-3/TRBV12-4,CASSSTGANVLTF,TGTGCCAGCAGTTCCACTGGGGCCAACGTCCTGACTTTC
.,.,TRBJ2-2,TRBV20-1,CSAQDSEGNTGELFF,TGCAGTGCTCAGGACTCGGAGGGGAACACCGGGGAGCTGTTTTTT